Shown below are 13 T cell receptor beta chains from a single sample sequenced in a study of blood T cells in healthy people across ages. Alongside a J-beta primer mix, a sample-barcoded 5' primer served in a second PCR lasting roughly 6 to 11 cycles. TCRdb itself ran the 5' RACE reads through MiXCR, one entry per CDR3 protein. The repertoire holds 1.5 million to 2 million distinct CDR3 sequences, roughly 30% seen once, with 7.7% in the top ten. The sequenced material came from blood. The receptor set was obtained from a woman between 25 and 40 years old in good health.

The genes are TRBV11-2 and TRBJ2-1; 10 bases match TRBD2. The trim removed 0 bases at V and 0 bases at J, leaving 17 bases unmatched. The CDR3 is made up of 22 amino acids. The germline gives CDR1 SGHAT, CDR2 FQNNGV. The CDR3 sequence is CASSLELFMASGGRTSYNEQFF. DNA for the CDR3: TGTGCCAGCAGCTTAGAGCTTTTTATGGCTAGCGGGGGCCGAACCTCCTACAATGAGCAGTTCTTC.

This clonotype was detected ten times or more. V gene TRBV28 combines with J gene TRBJ2-7; either TRBD1 or TRBD2 may supply D (6 bases each). The CDR3 is 15 amino acids. Germline V gives CDR1 MDHEN, CDR2 SYDVKM. Trimming shortened V by 6 bases and J by 0 bases, and 15 bases separated the two germline ends. CDR3: CASRSGGLHSYEQYF. For the CDR3, the DNA is TGTGCCAGCAGAAGTGGGGGGCTCCACTCCTACGAGCAGTACTTC.

A remark on this clonotype: A much larger clone lies one base from this, so it may be a read error. The V call is TRBV12-3 or TRBV12-4, the J call TRBJ2-6; D is undetermined. The CDR3 covers 16 residues. For the CDR3, the DNA is TGTGCCAACAGTTCGGGCGATACCTCTGGGGCCAACGTCCTGACTTTC. It specifies CANSSGDTSGANVLTF.

This clonotype was detected only a few times. J is TRBJ1-4 and V is TRBV5-1; the D gene is possibly TRBD1 (5 bases). The V gene's germline CDR1 is SGHRS and CDR2 YFSETQ. Trimming removed 4 bases at V and 7 bases at J, with 14 bases between. CDR3 size: 14 residues. The CDR3 DNA is TGCGCCAGCAGCGCGGACATCGGACGTGAAAAACTGTTTTTT. Its translation: CASSADIGREKLFF. The full variable domain, its missing parts supplied by reference TRBV5-1 and TRBJ1-4, is KAGVTQTPRYLIKTRGQQVTLSCSPISGHRSVSWYQQTPGQGLQFLFEYFSETQRNKGNFPGRFSGRQFSNSRSEMNVSTLELGDSALYLCASSADIGREKLFFGSGTQLSVL.

This clonotype was observed a handful of times. The chain links TRBV28 to TRBJ1-2, with D tentatively TRBD1 (5 bases). Per germline, CDR1 MDHEN and CDR2 SYDVKM. The CDR3 contains 15 residues. V was clipped by 7 bases and J by 3 bases, with 18 bases between them. The CDR3 nucleotides are TGTGCCAGCACCCGGAGCGGACTGGGGGACTATGGCTACACCTTC. Amino acid sequence: CASTRSGLGDYGYTF.

This clonotype was seen ten or more times. The chain carries TRBV7-2 and TRBJ2-7; D assignment may be TRBD1 or TRBD2 (5 bases each). V lost 4 bases, J lost 1 base, and 11 bases lay in between. Germline CDR1 reads SGHTA; CDR2 reads FQGNSA. The CDR3 extends over 14 amino acids. CDR3 in amino acids: CASSYRWRSYEQYF. CDR3 nucleotide sequence: TGTGCCAGCAGCTACAGGTGGAGGTCCTACGAGCAGTACTTC.

In regard to this clonotype: A read error may be the cause here, since a much bigger clone is one base away. The chain employs TRBV29-1 and TRBJ2-3; the match to TRBD1 covers 9 bases. This CDR3 is 13 amino acids long. The ends lost 5 bases at V and 4 bases at J; junction bases unmatched: 4. From germline, CDR1 is SQVTM and CDR2 ANQGSEA. In DNA, the CDR3 is TGCAGCGTTTTGGGACAGGGCGCAGATACGCAGTATTTT. Protein sequence: CSVLGQGADTQYF.

The rearrangement joins TRBV15 to TRBJ1-2, with D possibly being TRBD1 (5 bases). V was trimmed by 5 bases and J by 8 bases, leaving 21 bases between them. The length of the CDR3 is 15 residues. Germline loops: CDR1 LNHNV, CDR2 YYDKDF (reference sequence). The CDR3 is CATSETLGTQRGYTF. DNA of the CDR3: TGTGCCACCAGCGAAACACTAGGGACCCAAAGGGGCTACACCTTC.

This clonotype was picked up many times. The rearrangement joins TRBV4-1 to TRBJ2-3; the D call may be TRBD1 or TRBD2 (6 bases each). This CDR3 has 15 residues. Germline V lookup: CDR1 MGHRA, CDR2 YSYEKL. V was shortened by 0 bases and J by 5 bases, with 12 bases between the two germline ends. The CDR3 sequence: CASSQDPGGGDTQYF. Here the CDR3 DNA reads TGCGCCAGCAGCCAAGATCCCGGGGGCGGAGATACGCAGTATTTT.

The genes are TRBV5-1 and TRBJ2-3; 16 bases are a match to TRBD2. J was trimmed by 6 bases and V by 4 bases; bases with no gene match: 8. Germline lookup yields CDR1 SGHRS and CDR2 YFSETQ. There are 17 residues in the CDR3. For the CDR3, the DNA is TGCGCCAGCAGCCCGGGACTAGCGGGAGGGCCGGTGGATACGCAGTATTTT. This translates into CASSPGLAGGPVDTQYF.

The chain joins TRBV20-1 to TRBJ2-1; 11 nucleotides match TRBD1. Looked up from germline, CDR1 is DFQATT and CDR2 is SNEGSKA (reference sequence). The CDR3 has 14 amino acids. The V segment lost 8 bases and the J segment 4 bases; nucleotides outside the gene matches: 7. The CDR3 region is CSSSWDRGYNEQFF. In DNA form, the CDR3 reads TGCAGTTCCTCCTGGGACAGGGGGTACAATGAGCAGTTCTTC.

A word on this clonotype: Compared with germline, one end of the junction differs, possibly owing to a read error. V and J are TRBV7-2 and TRBJ2-5, with D tentatively TRBD1 or TRBD2 (5 bases each). The CDR3 loop spans 15 amino acids. CDR1 and CDR2 from the germline V gene are SGHTA and FQGNSA. This chain's CDR3 is CAGSLGAGVQETQYF. DNA of the CDR3: TGTGCCGGCAGCTTAGGGGCGGGTGTACAAGAGACCCAGTACTTC.

Note on this clonotype: A junction end diverges from the germline sequence, so it may reflect a read error. The genes are TRBV9 and TRBJ2-2; D gene uncertain. CDR3 length: 11 residues. Germline loops: CDR1 SGDLS, CDR2 YYNGEE. The CDR3 here is CASGVSGELFF. DNA of the CDR3: TGTGCCAGCGGCGTAAGCGGGGAGCTGTTTTTT.